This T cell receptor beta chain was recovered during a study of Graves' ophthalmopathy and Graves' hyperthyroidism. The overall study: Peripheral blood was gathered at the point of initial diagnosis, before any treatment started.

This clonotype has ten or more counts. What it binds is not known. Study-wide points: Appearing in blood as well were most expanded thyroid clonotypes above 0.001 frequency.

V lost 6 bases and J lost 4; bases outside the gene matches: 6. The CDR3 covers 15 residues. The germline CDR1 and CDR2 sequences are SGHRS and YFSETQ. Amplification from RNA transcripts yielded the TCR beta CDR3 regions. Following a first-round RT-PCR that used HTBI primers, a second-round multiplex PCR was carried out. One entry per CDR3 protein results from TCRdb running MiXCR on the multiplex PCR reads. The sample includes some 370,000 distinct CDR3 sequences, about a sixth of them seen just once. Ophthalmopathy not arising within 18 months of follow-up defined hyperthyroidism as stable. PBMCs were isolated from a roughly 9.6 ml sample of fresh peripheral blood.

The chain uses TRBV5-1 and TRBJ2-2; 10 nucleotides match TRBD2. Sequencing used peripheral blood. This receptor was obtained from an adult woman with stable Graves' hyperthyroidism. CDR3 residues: CASTVLAGATGELFF. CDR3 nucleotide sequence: TGCGCCAGCACTGTTCTAGCGGGAGCCACCGGGGAGCTGTTTTTT.